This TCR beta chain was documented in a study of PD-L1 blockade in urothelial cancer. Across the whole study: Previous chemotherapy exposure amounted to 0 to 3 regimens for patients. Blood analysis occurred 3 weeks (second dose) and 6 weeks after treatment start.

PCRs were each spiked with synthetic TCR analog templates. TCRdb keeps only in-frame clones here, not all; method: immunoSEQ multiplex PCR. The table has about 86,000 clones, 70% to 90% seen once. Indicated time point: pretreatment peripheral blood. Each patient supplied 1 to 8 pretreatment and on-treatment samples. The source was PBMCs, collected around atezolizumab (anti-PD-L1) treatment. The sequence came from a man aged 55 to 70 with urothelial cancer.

This chain's CDR3 is CASSKTCRYNEQFF. CDR3 coding DNA: TGTGCCAGCAGCAAAACATGCAGATACAATGAGCAGTTCTTC. This chain connects TRBV21-1 to TRBJ2-1; TRBD1 is taken as the D call from the table, unchecked against the DNA. TRBV21-1 is flagged as a pseudogene. CDR3 size: 14 residues.